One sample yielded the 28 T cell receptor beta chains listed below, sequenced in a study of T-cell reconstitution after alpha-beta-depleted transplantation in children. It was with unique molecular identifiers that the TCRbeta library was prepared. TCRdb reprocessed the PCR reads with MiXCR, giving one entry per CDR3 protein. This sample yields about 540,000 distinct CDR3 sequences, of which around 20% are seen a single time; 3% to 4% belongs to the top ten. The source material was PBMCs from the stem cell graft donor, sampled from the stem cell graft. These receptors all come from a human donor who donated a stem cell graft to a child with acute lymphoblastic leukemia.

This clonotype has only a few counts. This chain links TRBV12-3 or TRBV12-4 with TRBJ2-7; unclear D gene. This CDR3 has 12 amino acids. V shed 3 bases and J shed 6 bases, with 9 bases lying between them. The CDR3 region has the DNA TGTGCCAGCAGTTTCAGGTTATCCGAGCAGTACTTC. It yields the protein CASSFRLSEQYF.

The CDR3, as DNA: TGCGCCACCGCGATTAACAGGGCGGTAACAGATACGCAGTATTTT. Encoded protein: CATAINRAVTDTQYF. This chain connects TRBV5-1 to TRBJ2-3; weak D call: TRBD1 (6 bases). The V end lost 9 bases, the J end lost 3 bases, and 20 bases lay between the germline ends. This CDR3 region has 15 residues. Germline V gene sequence: CDR1 SGHRS, CDR2 YFSETQ. Drawing the rest from reference TRBV5-1 and TRBJ2-3, the complete variable domain is KAGVTQTPRYLIKTRGQQVTLSCSPISGHRSVSWYQQTPGQGLQFLFEYFSETQRNKGNFPGRFSGRQFSNSRSEMNVSTLELGDSALYLCATAINRAVTDTQYFGPGTRLTVL.

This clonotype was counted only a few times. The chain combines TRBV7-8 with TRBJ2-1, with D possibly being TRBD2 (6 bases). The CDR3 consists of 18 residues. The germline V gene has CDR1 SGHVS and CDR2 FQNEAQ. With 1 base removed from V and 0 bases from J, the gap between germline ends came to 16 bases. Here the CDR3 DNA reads TGTGCCAGCAGCTTAGTGCCATCACCGGGAGTCTCCTACAATGAGCAGTTCTTC. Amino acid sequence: CASSLVPSPGVSYNEQFF.

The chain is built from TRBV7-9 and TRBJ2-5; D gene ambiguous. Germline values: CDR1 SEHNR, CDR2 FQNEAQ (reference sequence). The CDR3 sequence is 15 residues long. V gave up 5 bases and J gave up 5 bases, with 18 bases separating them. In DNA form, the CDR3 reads TGTGCCAGCAGCCCCGCTGCCCTAGTACAGGAGACCCAGTACTTC. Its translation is CASSPAALVQETQYF.

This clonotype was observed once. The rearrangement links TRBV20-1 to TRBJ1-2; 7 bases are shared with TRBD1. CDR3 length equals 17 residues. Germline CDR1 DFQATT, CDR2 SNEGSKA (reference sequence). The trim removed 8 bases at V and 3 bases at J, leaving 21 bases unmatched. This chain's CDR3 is CSSWGGSPGQTYYGYTF. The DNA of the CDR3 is TGCAGTAGCTGGGGTGGGAGTCCGGGACAGACATACTATGGCTACACCTTC.

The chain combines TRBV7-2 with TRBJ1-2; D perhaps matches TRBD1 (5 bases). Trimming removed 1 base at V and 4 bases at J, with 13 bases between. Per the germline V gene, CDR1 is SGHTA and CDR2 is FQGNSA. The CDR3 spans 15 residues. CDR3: CASSLVRTQFYGYTF. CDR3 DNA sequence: TGTGCCAGCAGCTTAGTACGGACACAATTCTATGGCTACACCTTC. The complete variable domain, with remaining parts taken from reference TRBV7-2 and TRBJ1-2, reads GAGVSQSPSNKVTEKGKDVELRCDPISGHTALYWYRQSLGQGLEFLIYFQGNSAPDKSGLPSDRFSAERTGGSVSTLTIQRTQQEDSAVYLCASSLVRTQFYGYTFGSGTRLTVV.

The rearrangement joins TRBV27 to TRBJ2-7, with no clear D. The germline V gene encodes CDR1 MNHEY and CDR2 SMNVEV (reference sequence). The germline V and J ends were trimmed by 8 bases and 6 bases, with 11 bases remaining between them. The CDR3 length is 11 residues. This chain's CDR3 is CASGSSPEQYF. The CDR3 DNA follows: TGTGCCAGCGGGTCCTCTCCCGAGCAGTACTTC.

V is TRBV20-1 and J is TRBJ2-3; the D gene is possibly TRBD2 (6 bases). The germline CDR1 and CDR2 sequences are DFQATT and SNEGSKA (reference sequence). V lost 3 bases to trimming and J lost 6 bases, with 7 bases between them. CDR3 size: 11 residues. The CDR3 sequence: CSARSGDTQYF. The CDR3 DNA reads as TGCAGTGCTAGGAGCGGGGATACGCAGTATTTT.

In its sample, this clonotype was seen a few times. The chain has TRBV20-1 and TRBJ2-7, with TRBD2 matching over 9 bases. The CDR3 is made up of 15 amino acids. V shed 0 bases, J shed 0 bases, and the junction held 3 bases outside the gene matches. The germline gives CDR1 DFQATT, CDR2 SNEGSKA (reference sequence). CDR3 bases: TGCAGTGCTAGAGATCATAGCGGGAGCTCCTACGAGCAGTACTTC. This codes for CSARDHSGSSYEQYF.

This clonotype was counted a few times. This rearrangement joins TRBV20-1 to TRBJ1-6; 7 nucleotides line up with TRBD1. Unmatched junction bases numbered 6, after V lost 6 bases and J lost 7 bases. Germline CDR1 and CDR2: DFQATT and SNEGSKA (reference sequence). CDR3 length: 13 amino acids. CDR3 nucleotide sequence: TGCAGTGCGCCTGGGACAGTCAATTCACCCCTCCACTTT. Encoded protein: CSAPGTVNSPLHF.

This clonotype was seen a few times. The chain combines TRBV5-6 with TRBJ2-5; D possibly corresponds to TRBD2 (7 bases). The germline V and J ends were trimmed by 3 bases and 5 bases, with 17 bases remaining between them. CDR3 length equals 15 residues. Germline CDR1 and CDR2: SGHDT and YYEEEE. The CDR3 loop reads CASSSLWGGGETQYF. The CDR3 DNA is TGTGCCAGCAGCTCCCTCTGGGGGGGCGGGGAGACCCAGTACTTC.

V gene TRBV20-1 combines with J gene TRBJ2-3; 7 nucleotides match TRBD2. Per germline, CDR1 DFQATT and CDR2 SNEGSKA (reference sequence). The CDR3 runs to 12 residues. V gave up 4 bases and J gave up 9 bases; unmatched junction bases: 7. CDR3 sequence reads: CSANRLAETQYF. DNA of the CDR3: TGCAGTGCTAATCGCCTAGCGGAGACGCAGTATTTT.

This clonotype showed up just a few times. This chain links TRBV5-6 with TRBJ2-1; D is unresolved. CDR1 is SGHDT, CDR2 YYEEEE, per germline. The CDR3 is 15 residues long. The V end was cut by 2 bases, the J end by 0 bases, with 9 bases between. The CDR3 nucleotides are TGTGCCAGCAGCTTCTATGTGCGCTCCTACAATGAGCAGTTCTTC. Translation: CASSFYVRSYNEQFF.

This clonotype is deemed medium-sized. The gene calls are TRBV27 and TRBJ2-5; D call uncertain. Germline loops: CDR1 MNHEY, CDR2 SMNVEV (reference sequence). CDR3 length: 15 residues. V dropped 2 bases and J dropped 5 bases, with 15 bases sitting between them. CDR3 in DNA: TGTGCCAGCAGTTTAAGAACCCCAACCCAGGAGACCCAGTACTTC. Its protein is CASSLRTPTQETQYF.

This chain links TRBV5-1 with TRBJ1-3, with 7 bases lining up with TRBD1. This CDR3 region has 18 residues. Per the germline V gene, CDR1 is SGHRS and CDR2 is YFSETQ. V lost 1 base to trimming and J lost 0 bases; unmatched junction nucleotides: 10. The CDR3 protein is CASSLIGQEKSSGNTIYF. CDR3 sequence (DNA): TGCGCCAGCAGCTTGATAGGACAGGAAAAGAGCTCTGGAAACACCATATATTTT.

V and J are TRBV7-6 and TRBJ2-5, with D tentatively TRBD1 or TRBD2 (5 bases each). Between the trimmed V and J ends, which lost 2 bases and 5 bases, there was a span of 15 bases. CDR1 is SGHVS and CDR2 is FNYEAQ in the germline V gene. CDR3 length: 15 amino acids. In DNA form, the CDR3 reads TGTGCCAGCAGCTTATATAGGGGAGATCAGGAGACCCAGTACTTC. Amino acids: CASSLYRGDQETQYF.

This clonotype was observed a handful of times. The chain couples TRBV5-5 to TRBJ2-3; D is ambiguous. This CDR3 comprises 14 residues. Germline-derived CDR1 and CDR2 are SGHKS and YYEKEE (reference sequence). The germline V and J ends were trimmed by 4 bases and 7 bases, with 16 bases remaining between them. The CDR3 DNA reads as TGTGCCAGCAGCCCAGCTCCTGGCTCTTATACGCAGTATTTT. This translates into CASSPAPGSYTQYF. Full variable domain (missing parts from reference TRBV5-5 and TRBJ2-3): DAGVTQSPTHLIKTRGQQVTLRCSPISGHKSVSWYQQVLGQGPQFIFQYYEKEERGRGNFPDRFSARQFPNYSSELNVNALLLGDSALYLCASSPAPGSYTQYFGPGTRLTVL.

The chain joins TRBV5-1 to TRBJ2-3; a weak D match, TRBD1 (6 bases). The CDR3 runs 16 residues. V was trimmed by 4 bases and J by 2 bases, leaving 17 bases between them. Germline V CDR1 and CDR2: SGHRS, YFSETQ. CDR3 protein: CASSGRGRLSTDTQYF. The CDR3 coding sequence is TGCGCCAGCAGCGGCAGGGGCCGGCTGTCCACAGATACGCAGTATTTT.

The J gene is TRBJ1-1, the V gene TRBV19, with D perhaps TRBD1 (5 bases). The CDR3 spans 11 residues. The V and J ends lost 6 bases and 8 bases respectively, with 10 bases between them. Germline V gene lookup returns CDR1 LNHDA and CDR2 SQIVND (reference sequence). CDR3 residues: CASRLGVEAFF. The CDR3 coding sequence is TGTGCCAGTAGACTGGGGGTGGAAGCTTTCTTT.

CDR3 in amino acids: CASKGLAGYEQYF. DNA of the CDR3: TGTGCCAGCAAAGGACTAGCGGGTTACGAGCAGTACTTC. The V gene is TRBV2, the J gene TRBJ2-7; TRBD2 aligns across 11 bases. This CDR3 contains 13 residues. The V gene end was trimmed by 7 bases and the J gene end by 4 bases; junction bases not matched to a gene: 3. Germline assignment: CDR1 SNHLY and CDR2 FYNNEI.

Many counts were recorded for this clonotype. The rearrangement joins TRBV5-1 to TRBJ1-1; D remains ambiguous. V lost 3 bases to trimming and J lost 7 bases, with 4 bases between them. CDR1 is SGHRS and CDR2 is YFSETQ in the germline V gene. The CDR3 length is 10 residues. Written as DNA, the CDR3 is TGCGCCAGCAGCTCGGTTGAAGCTTTCTTT. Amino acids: CASSSVEAFF.

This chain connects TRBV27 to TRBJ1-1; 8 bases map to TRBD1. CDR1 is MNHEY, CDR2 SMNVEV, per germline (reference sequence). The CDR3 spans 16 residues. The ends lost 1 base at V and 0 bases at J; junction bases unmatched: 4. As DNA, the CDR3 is TGTGCCAGCAGTTTATGGTCAGGGGGCATGAACACTGAAGCTTTCTTT. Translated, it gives CASSLWSGGMNTEAFF.

The CDR3 bases are TGCGCCAGCAGCCAAGGCGGGACACGCTATGGCTACACCTTC. Residues: CASSQGGTRYGYTF. The gene calls are TRBV4-1 and TRBJ1-2, with D possibly matching TRBD1 (6 bases). Trimming shortened V by 1 base and J by 4 bases, and 10 bases separated the two germline ends. Per the germline V gene, CDR1 is MGHRA and CDR2 is YSYEKL. The CDR3 spans 14 residues.

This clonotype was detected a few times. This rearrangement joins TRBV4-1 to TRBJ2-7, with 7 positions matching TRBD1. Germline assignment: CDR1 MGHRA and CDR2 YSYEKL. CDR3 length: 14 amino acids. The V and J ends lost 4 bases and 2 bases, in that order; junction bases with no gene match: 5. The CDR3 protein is CASSPGTAAYEQYF. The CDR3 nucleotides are TGCGCCAGCAGCCCCGGGACAGCAGCCTACGAGCAGTACTTC.

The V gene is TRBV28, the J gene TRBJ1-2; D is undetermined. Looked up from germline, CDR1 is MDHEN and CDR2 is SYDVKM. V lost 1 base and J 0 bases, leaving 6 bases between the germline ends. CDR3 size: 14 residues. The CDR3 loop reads CASSLSATNYGYTF. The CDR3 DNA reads TGTGCCAGCAGTTTATCGGCAACTAACTATGGCTACACCTTC.

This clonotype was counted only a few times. CDR3 residues: CASSYTTGAFYGYTF. The DNA for the CDR3 is TGCGCCAGCAGTTATACGACAGGGGCTTTCTATGGCTACACCTTC. The chain employs TRBV5-1 and TRBJ1-2, with TRBD1 matching 8 bases. The CDR3 is 15 amino acids. Germline V gene data show CDR1 as SGHRS and CDR2 as YFSETQ. V dropped 5 bases and J dropped 4; count of bases not matched to a gene: 10.

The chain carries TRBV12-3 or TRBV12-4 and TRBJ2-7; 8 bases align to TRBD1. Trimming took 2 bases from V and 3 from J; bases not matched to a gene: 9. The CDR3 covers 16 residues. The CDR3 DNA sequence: TGTGCCAGCAGTTTACGTAGCAGGGGGCTATACTACGAGCAGTACTTC. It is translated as CASSLRSRGLYYEQYF.

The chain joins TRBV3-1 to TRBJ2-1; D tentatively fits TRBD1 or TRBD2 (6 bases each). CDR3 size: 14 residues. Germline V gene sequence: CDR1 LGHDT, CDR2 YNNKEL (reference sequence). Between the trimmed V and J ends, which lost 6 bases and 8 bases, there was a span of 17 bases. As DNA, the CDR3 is TGTGCCAGCAGATATAGCGGAAGGGGGGATGAGCAGTTCTTC. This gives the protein CASRYSGRGDEQFF.